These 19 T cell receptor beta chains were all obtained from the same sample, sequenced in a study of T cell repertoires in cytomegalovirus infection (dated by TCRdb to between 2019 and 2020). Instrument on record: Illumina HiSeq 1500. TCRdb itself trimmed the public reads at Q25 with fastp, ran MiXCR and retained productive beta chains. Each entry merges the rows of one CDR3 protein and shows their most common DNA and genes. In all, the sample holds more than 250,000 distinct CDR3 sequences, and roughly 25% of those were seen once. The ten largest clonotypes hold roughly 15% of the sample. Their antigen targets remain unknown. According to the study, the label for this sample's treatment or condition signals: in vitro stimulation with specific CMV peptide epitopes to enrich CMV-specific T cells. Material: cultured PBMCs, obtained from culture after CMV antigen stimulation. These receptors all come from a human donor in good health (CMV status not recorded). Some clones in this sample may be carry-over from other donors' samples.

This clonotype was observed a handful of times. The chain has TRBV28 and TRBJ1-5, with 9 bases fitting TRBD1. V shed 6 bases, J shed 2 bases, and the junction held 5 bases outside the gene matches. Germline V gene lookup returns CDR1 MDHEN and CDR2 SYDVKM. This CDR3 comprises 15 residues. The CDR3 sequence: CASSITGGGNQPQHF. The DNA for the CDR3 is TGTGCCAGCAGCATAACAGGGGGCGGCAATCAGCCCCAGCATTTT.

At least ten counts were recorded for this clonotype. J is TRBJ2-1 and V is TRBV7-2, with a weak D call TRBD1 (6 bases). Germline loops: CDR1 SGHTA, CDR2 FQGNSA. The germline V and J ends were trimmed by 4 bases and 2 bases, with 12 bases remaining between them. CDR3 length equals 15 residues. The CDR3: CASSSSGTTYNEQFF. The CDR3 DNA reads TGTGCCAGCAGCTCTTCCGGGACAACCTACAATGAGCAGTTCTTC.

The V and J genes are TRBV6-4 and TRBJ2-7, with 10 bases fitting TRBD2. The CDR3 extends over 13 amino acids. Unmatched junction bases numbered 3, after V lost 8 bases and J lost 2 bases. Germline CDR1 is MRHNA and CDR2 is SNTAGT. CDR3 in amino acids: CASGSGRAYEQYF. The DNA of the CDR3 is TGTGCCAGCGGGAGCGGGAGGGCCTACGAGCAGTACTTC.

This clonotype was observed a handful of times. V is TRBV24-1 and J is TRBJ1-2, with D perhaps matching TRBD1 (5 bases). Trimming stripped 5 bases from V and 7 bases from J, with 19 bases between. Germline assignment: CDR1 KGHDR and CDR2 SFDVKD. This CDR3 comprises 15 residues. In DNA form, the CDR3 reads TGTGCCACCAGTGGCGAGAGTAGGGGATCTGGTGGCTACACCTTC. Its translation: CATSGESRGSGGYTF.

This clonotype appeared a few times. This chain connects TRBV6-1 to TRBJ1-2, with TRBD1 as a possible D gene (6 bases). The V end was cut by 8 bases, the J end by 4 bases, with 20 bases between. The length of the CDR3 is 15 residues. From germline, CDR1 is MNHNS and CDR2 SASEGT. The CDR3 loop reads CASGTLRGYGYGYTF. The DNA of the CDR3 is TGTGCCAGCGGGACCCTAAGGGGGTACGGCTATGGCTACACCTTC.

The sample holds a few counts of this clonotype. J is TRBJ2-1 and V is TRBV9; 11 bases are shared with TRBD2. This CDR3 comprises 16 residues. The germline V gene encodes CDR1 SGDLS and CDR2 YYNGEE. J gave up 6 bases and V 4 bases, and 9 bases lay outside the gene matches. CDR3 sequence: CASSFSLAGGINEQFF. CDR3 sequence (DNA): TGTGCCAGCAGCTTCTCGCTAGCGGGAGGTATCAATGAGCAGTTCTTC.

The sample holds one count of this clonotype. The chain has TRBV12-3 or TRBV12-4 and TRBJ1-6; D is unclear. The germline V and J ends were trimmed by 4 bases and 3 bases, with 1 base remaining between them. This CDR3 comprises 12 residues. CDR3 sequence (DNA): TGTGCCAGCAGTTACTATAATTCACCCCTCCACTTT. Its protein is CASSYYNSPLHF.

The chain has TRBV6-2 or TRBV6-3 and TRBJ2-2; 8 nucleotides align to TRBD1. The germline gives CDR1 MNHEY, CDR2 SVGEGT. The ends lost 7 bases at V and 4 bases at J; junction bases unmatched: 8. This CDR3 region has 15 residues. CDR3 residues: CASIPTGGGTGELFF. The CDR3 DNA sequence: TGTGCCAGCATCCCCACAGGGGGTGGCACCGGGGAGCTGTTTTTT.

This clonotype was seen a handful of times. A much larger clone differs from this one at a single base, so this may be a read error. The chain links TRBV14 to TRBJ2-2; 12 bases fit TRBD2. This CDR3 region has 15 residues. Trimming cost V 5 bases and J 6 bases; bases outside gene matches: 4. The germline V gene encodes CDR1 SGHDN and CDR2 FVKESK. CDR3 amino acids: CASSKRLAGAGELFF. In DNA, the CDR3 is TGTGCCAGCAGCAAGAGACTAGCGGGAGCCGGGGAGCTGTTTTTT.

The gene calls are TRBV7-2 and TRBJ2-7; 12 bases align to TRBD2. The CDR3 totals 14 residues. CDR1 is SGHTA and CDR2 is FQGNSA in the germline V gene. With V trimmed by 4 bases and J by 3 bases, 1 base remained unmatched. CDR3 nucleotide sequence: TGTGCCAGCAGCTGGACTAGCGGGGACTACGAGCAGTACGTC. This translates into CASSWTSGDYEQYV.

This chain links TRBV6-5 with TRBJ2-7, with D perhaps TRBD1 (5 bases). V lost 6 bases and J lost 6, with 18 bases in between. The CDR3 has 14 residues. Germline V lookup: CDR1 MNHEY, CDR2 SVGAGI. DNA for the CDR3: TGTGCCAGCAGACTCGGTCGGCAGGGCTTCGAGCAGTACTTC. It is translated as CASRLGRQGFEQYF.

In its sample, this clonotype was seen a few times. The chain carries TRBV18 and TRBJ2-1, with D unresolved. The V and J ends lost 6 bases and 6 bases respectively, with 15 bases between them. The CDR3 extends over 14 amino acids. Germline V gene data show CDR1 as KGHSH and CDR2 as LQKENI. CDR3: CASSPTSRSNEQFF. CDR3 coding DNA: TGTGCCAGCTCCCCGACGAGTCGGTCCAATGAGCAGTTCTTC.

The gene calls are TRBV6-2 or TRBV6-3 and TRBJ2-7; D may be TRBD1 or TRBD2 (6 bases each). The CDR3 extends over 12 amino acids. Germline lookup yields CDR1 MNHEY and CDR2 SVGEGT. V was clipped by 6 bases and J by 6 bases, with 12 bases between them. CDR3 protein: CASSLGGLEQYV. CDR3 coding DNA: TGTGCCAGCAGCTTAGGGGGGCTCGAGCAGTACGTC.

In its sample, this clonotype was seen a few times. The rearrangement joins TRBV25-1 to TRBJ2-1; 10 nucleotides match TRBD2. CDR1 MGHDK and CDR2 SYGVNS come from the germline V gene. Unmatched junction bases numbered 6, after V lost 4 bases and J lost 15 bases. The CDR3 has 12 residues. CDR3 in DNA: TGTGCCAGCAGTGGGACTAGCGGTACTCTGTTCTTC. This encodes CASSGTSGTLFF.

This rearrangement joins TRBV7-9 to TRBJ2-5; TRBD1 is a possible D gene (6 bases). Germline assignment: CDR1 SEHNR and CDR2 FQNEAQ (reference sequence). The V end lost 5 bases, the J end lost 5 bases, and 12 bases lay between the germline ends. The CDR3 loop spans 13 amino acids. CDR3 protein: CASSRTGSETQYF. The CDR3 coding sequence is TGTGCCAGCAGCCGAACAGGGTCGGAGACCCAGTACTTC. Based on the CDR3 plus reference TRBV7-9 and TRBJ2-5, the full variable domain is DTGVSQNPRHKITKRGQNVTFRCDPISEHNRLYWYRQTLGQGPEFLTYFQNEAQLEKSRLLSDRFSAERPKGSFSTLEIQRTEQGDSAMYLCASSRTGSETQYFGPGTRLLVL.

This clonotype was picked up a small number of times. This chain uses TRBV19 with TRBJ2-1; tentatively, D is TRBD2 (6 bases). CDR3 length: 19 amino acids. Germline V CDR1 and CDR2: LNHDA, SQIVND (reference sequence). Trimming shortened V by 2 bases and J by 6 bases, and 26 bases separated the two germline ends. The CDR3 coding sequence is TGTGCCAGTAGTATACCATCGGGAGAAACCCCTCGGGCCCTCAATGAGCAGTTCTTC. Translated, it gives CASSIPSGETPRALNEQFF.

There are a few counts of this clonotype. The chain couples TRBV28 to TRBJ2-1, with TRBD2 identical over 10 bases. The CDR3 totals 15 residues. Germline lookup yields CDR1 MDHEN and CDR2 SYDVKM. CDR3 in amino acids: CYTEASGSSYNEQFF. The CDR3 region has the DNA TGTTATACCGAGGCTAGCGGGAGCTCCTACAATGAGCAGTTCTTC.

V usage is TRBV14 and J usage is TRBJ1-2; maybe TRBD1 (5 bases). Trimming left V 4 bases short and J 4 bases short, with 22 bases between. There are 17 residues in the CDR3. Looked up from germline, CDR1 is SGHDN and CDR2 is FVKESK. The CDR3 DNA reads TGTGCCAGCAGCCCCAGAGTGGGGGAGTACCCATTCTATGGCTACACCTTC. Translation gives CASSPRVGEYPFYGYTF.

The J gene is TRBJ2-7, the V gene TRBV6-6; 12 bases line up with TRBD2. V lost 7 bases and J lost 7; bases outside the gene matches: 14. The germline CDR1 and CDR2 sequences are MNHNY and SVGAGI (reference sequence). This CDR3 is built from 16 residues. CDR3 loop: CASTGLAGGQRIEQYF. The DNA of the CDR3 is TGTGCCAGCACTGGGCTAGCGGGAGGGCAACGGATTGAGCAGTACTTC.